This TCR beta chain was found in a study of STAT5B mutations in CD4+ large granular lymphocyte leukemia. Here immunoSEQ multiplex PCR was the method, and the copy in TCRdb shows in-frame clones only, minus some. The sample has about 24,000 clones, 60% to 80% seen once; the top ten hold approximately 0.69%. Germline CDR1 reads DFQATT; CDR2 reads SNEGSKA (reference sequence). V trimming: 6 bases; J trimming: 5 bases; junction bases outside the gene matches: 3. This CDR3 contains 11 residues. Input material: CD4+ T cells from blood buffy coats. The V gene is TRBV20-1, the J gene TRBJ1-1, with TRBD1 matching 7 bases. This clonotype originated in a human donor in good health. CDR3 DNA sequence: TGCAGTGCGACGACAGGGACTGAAGCTTTCTTT. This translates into CSATTGTEAFF.